This is a list of T cell receptor beta chains from one sample in a study of Ad26.COV2.S vaccination and SARS-CoV-2 variants. Sequencing was performed with immunoSEQ multiplex PCR; in TCRdb, only in-frame clones are kept and a portion is missing. The sample shows some 340,000 clones, around four fifths of them seen only once. The source was peripheral blood, collected in a trial of Ad26.COV2.S vaccine versus placebo. The receptors were gathered from a person aged 18 to 59 who received the Ad26.COV2.S COVID-19 vaccine or a placebo. Both conserved end residues are part of each CDR3. The order of the fields is V gene, D gene, J gene, CDR3 protein, CDR3 DNA. A D gene is named only where the DNA matches it firmly.

TRBV27,NA,TRBJ1-6,CASSSPSRRYNSPLHF,TGTGCCAGCAGTTCCCCGTCTCGGCGGTATAATTCACCCCTCCACTTT
TRBV5-1,TRBD2,TRBJ2-1,CASSMLAGGQNEQFF,TGCGCCAGCAGCATGCTAGCGGGGGGGCAGAATGAGCAGTTCTTC
TRBV5-4,NA,TRBJ1-1,CASRPKAMNTEAFF,TGTGCCAGCCGCCCGAAGGCTATGAACACTGAAGCTTTCTTT
TRBV3-1/TRBV3-2,NA,TRBJ2-3,CASSHLDTQYF,TGTGCCAGCAGCCACCTGGATACGCAGTATTTT
TRBV12-3/TRBV12-4,NA,TRBJ2-7,CASSFSGGGEQYF,TGTGCCAGCAGTTTTTCTGGAGGCGGCGAGCAGTACTTC
TRBV7-9,NA,TRBJ1-1,CASSLDAGAFF,TGTGCCAGCAGCTTAGATGCCGGGGCTTTCTTT
TRBV28,TRBD2,TRBJ2-1,CASSSTGTSSYNEQFF,TGTGCCAGCAGTTCAACCGGGACTAGCTCCTACAATGAGCAGTTCTTC
TRBV6-4,TRBD2,TRBJ2-1,CASSDSGGRDEQFF,TGTGCCAGCAGTGATAGCGGGGGCAGGGATGAGCAGTTCTTC
TRBV15,NA,TRBJ2-2,CATSPARTGELFF,TGTGCCACCAGCCCAGCCCGGACCGGGGAGCTGTTTTTT
TRBV12-3/TRBV12-4,NA,TRBJ2-5,CASSFLGGTQYF,TGTGCCAGCAGTTTTCTTGGTGGGACCCAGTACTTC
TRBV7-9,NA,TRBJ1-2,CASSLGALNYGYTF,TGTGCCAGCAGCTTAGGGGCTCTTAACTATGGCTACACCTTC